This T cell receptor (beta chain) was found in a study of post-analysis software for immune sequencing data. Study overall: The patients showed relapsing-remitting, secondary progressive and progressive-relapsing multiple sclerosis courses.

The germline V gene has CDR1 DFQATT and CDR2 SNEGSKA (reference sequence). The CDR3 runs to 13 residues. Germline trimming cut 4 bases from V and 3 bases from J; bases unmatched to any gene: 6. Built from TCR beta cDNA, the libraries had unique molecular identifiers in them. About 460,000 cDNA molecules were obtained from about 0.98 to 11 million T cells. In TCRdb, the PCR reads were re-called with MiXCR into one record per CDR3 protein. Of hundreds of thousands of distinct CDR3 sequences in the sample, 55% to 60% were seen once. Study-level points and caveats: There were a handful of TRBV segments more frequent in patients than controls, and TRBV5-6, TRBV5-1 and TRBV20-1 were among them. Samples from one preparation batch, clustered by F measure, grouped strongly together. Normalized Chao1 diversity was significantly reduced in patients versus controls.

This clonotype was seen a few times. Its antigen is not known. The sample was blood. The chain carries TRBV20-1 and TRBJ2-7; 7 bases agree with TRBD1. The sequence derives from a girl aged 2-10 years with multiple sclerosis. The DNA of the CDR3 is TGCAGTGCTACACCGGGACAGTTCTACGAGCAGTACTTC. This sequence encodes CSATPGQFYEQYF.